This entry features one T cell receptor (beta chain) sequence. Its antigen remains unidentified. Germline assignment: CDR1 LNHNV and CDR2 YYDKDF (reference sequence). V lost 1 base and J lost 4; bases outside the gene matches: 3. This CDR3 is built from 14 residues. The time point here: cycle 4 day 1 (C4D1), after 6 weeks of nivolumab. Every patient relapsed after autologous stem cell transplantation, and brentuximab vedotin exposure varied. Classifying best responses yielded complete response, partial response or progressive disease. The data are from a study of PD-1 blockade in classical Hodgkin lymphoma. For the study at large: Nivolumab was administered to patients intravenously at 3 mg/kg every 2 weeks.

Broader study findings: At C4D1, TCR diversity had climbed significantly for CD4+ cells, though not for CD8+ cells. Similar baseline diversity was found in complete responders and newly diagnosed patients.

The repertoire was sequenced with immunoSEQ multiplex PCR; TCRdb's copy has only in-frame clones and lacks some. The sample records about 21,000 clones, approximately 85% being singletons. This sequence joins TRBV15 and TRBJ1-2; 7 nucleotides line up with TRBD1. This sample comprised peripheral blood mononuclear cells (PBMCs), obtained before the fourth cycle of nivolumab. This TCR was sampled from a human donor with classical Hodgkin lymphoma. The CDR3 DNA is TGTGCCACCAGCAGAGGACAGGGCTTCTATGGCTACACCTTC. Translation: CATSRGQGFYGYTF.